The T cell receptor beta chain under discussion was sequenced for a study of cytomegalovirus exposure and HLA in healthy donors. Deletions cut 5 bases from V and 4 bases from J, with 11 bases between. Germline V gene sequence: CDR1 LNHDA, CDR2 SQIVND (reference sequence). The CDR3 loop spans 14 amino acids. Primers for the PCR totalled 60 Vbeta and 13 Jbeta. Clones were read by immunoSEQ multiplex PCR, and TCRdb kept only the in-frame ones, dropping some. The sample contains around 150,000 clones, approximately 80% of which appear only once. Overall study results and limits: Follow-up analysis later connected one missense variant in DCLRE1C with trimming of TCR beta V- and J-genes. Despite most TCR sequences being rare, some public TCRs occurred in many donors.

For this clone: No antigen is known for it.

Source material: PBMCs. This sequence was found in a woman between 40 and 50 years old in good health and CMV-seropositive. The V call is TRBV19, the J call TRBJ1-4; TRBD1 is a possible D gene (6 bases). The CDR3 coding sequence is TGTGCCAGTAGTCGGGACAATCGTAATGAAAAACTGTTTTTT. Its translation: CASSRDNRNEKLFF.